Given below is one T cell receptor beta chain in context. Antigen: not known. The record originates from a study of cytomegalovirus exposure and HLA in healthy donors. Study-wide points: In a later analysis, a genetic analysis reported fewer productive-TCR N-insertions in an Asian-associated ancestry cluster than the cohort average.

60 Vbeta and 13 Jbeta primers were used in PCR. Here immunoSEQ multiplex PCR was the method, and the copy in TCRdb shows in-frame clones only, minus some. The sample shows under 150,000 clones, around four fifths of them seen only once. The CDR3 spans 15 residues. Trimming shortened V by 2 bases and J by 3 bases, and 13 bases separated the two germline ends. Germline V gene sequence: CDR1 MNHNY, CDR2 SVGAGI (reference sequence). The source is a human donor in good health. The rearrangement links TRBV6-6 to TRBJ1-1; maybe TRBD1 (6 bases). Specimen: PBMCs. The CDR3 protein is CASSYGGALDTEAFF. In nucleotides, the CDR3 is TGTGCCAGCAGTTACGGGGGGGCTCTGGACACTGAAGCTTTCTTT.